This is a list of T cell receptor beta chains from one sample in a study of CD8 T cells in Susac syndrome. TCRdb used MiXCR to reprocess the immunoSEQ multiplex PCR reads, holding one entry per CDR3 protein. Here the sample spans about 280,000 distinct CDR3 sequences, approximately 84% being singletons. Sequencing was carried out using CD8+ T cells from PBMCs. Receptor source: a human donor with multiple sclerosis. Both conserved end residues are part of each CDR3. Fields, in order: CDR3 DNA, CDR3 protein, J gene, V gene, D gene, clone size. A D gene is named only where the DNA matches it firmly. Clone size is not always given. Where it is, it says once, few, many or a class for expanded clones.

TGTGCCAGCAGCTTAAGCCCGGGAACCCGAGAAGCTTTCTTT CASSLSPGTREAFF TRBJ1-1 TRBV7-2 . .
TGTGCCAGCAGCGCACATATCCCCGGGACCGAAACATACAATGAGCAGTTCTTC CASSAHIPGTETYNEQFF TRBJ2-1 TRBV6-1 . .
TGTGCCAGCAGCTTAATAGGCGTCACCGGCGAGCTGTTTTTT CASSLIGVTGELFF TRBJ2-2 TRBV7-3 . .
TGTGCCAGCAGTCCCTCAGGGTATAAGCAGTTCTTC CASSPSGYKQFF TRBJ2-1 TRBV27 . .
TGTGCCAGCAGTTTTTCGACTCTCGCCGGGGAGCTGTTTTTT CASSFSTLAGELFF TRBJ2-2 TRBV28 . .
TGTGCCAGCAGCTCTCCCGAGGCAGGGGCCAACGTCCTGACTTTC CASSSPEAGANVLTF TRBJ2-6 TRBV5-4 . .
TGCGCCAGCAGCCTAGACAGGGCCAATCAGCCCCAGCATTTT CASSLDRANQPQHF TRBJ1-5 TRBV4-1 TRBD1 .
TGTGCCAGCAGCTCTCTAGCGGTACCAACCTACAATGAGCAGTTCTTC CASSSLAVPTYNEQFF TRBJ2-1 TRBV11-2 TRBD2 .
TGTGCCAGCAGCTCGAAAGGGAAGTATAATGAAAAACTGTTTTTT CASSSKGKYNEKLFF TRBJ1-4 TRBV13 . .
TGCGCCAGCAGCCAGAAGCTGGATGAGCAGTTCTTC CASSQKLDEQFF TRBJ2-1 TRBV4-1 . once
TGCAGTGCCCGGGGGGGACAGGTATCTCTCGAGCAGTACTTC CSARGGQVSLEQYF TRBJ2-7 TRBV20-1 . .
TGTGCCAGCCTCTATACTTTAAGCTCCTACAATGAGCAGTTCTTC CASLYTLSSYNEQFF TRBJ2-1 TRBV12-3/TRBV12-4 . .
TGTGCCAGCAGTGACAAGTCCAAAGCATCCTACGAGCAGTACTTC CASSDKSKASYEQYF TRBJ2-7 TRBV25-1 . .
TGTGCCAGCGAGGGGAATGGGGTCAATGAGCAGTTCTTC CASEGNGVNEQFF TRBJ2-1 TRBV25-1 . .
TGTGCCTGGAGGTCCACAGCGGGAATAGATACGCAGTATTTT CAWRSTAGIDTQYF TRBJ2-3 TRBV30 TRBD2 .
TGTGCCAGCCCCGGGACTAGCGGCCACAATGAGCAGTTCTTC CASPGTSGHNEQFF TRBJ2-1 TRBV2 TRBD2 .
TGTGCCAGTACCGGTGGCTTTGGAGCTTTCTTT CASTGGFGAFF TRBJ1-1 TRBV28 . .
TGTGCCAGTAGCCATCAAGGGGTTTTCACTGAAGCTTTCTTT CASSHQGVFTEAFF TRBJ1-1 TRBV19 . .
TGTGCCACCAGCATCGACAGGGGATCGCAGCCCCAGCATTTT CATSIDRGSQPQHF TRBJ1-5 TRBV15 TRBD1 .
TGTGCCAGCAGCGTAGGAGGGGCAGTCGTTTCCAACTATGGCTACACCTTC CASSVGGAVVSNYGYTF TRBJ1-2 TRBV9 . .
TGCAGCGTCCGGGACGGCACCTACGAGCAGTACTTC CSVRDGTYEQYF TRBJ2-7 TRBV29-1 . .
TGTGCCAGCAGTTTCGCGGGACGGACCGACGAGCAGTACTTC CASSFAGRTDEQYF TRBJ2-7 TRBV7-2 . .
TGTGCCAGCAGCCCCCGGGACATAAGCTATGGCTACACCTTC CASSPRDISYGYTF TRBJ1-2 TRBV9 . .
TGTGCCAGCGGGACAGCACAAGAGACCCAGTACTTC CASGTAQETQYF TRBJ2-5 TRBV12-3/TRBV12-4 TRBD1 .
TGTGCCAGCAGCTTAACCCATAGGGCAGAATACAATGAGCAGTTCTTC CASSLTHRAEYNEQFF TRBJ2-1 TRBV7-8 . .
TGTGCCAGCAGTGGGGCTAGCGGTACCTACGAGCAGTACTTC CASSGASGTYEQYF TRBJ2-7 TRBV6-5 TRBD2 .
TGTGCCAGCAGCTGGGGCCCCTCGGCGGGAGGGACCTACGAGCAGTACTTC CASSWGPSAGGTYEQYF TRBJ2-7 TRBV5-4 TRBD2 .
TGTGCCAGCAGCCTCGGGCAGGGGGCAAATGGCTCACCCCTCCACTTT CASSLGQGANGSPLHF TRBJ1-6 TRBV4-2 TRBD1 .
TGTGCCAGCAGTCACGCTCTGGGACAGGGGAACATTCAGTACTTC CASSHALGQGNIQYF TRBJ2-4 TRBV27 TRBD1 .
TGTGCCAGCAGTTTTACCGGGACCTATGAGCAGTTCTTC CASSFTGTYEQFF TRBJ2-1 TRBV27 . few
TGCAGCGTTGAGATAGGGGAGGGCTACACCTTC CSVEIGEGYTF TRBJ1-2 TRBV29-1 . .
TGTGCCAGTAGCCCATCGGCGGGGCGTACTGAAGCTTTCTTT CASSPSAGRTEAFF TRBJ1-1 TRBV19 . once
TGTGCTAGTGGTTTCGGGGCTCCTGGGTACAATGAGCAGTTCTTC CASGFGAPGYNEQFF TRBJ2-1 TRBV12-5 . .
TGTGCCAGCAGTCCGGTCGTGACAGGGACCATCTATGGCTACACCTTC CASSPVVTGTIYGYTF TRBJ1-2 TRBV12-3/TRBV12-4 TRBD1 .